Detailed here is one T cell receptor beta chain. Its antigen is currently not known. Per-nucleotide qualities are absent, and no much larger clonotype sits a single base away. This sample was taken from a study of OX40 agonist ivuxolimab in advanced cancers. For the wider study: Ivuxolimab, which targeted the costimulatory receptor OX40 (CD134), was an agonistic, fully human IgG2 monoclonal antibody. Intravenous ivuxolimab was administered to patients every 2 weeks at six dose levels: 0.01, 0.1, 0.3, 1.5, 3 and 10 mg/kg. Among the roughly 50 dose-escalation patients, about 19 had hepatocellular carcinoma, 15 or so melanoma, 9 renal cell carcinoma and 9 head and neck cancer. In the dose-escalation cohort, over 65% of patients were male, and the mean age was roughly 60 years, with a range of roughly 20 to 85. Prior anti-PD-1, anti-PD-L1 or anti-CTLA-4 therapy was permitted, and checkpoint inhibitors had been received by roughly 42% of dose-escalation patients. Partial responses occurred in three dose-escalation patients, of whom one had hepatocellular carcinoma and two had cutaneous melanoma. Peripheral TCRbeta sequencing was intended to test whether TCR sequence diversity was altered and clonal T-cell expansion was caused by ivuxolimab. The paper describes the monotherapy dose-escalation part (N = 52 patients) of the phase I trial of ivuxolimab.

From the cysteine through the phenylalanine, the CDR3 covers 13 amino acids. CDR3 DNA only is kept here, 39 bases in frame from base 1. Trimming removed 3 bases from V and 5 bases from J; the gene matches leave 3 bases unexplained. The germline V gene sets CDR1 to SGHAT and CDR2 to FQNNGV. For sequencing of the TCRbeta CDR3 region, genomic DNA was extracted from the sorted cells. TCRbeta CDR3 regions were sequenced using the immunoSEQ Assay. TCRdb provides this immuneACCESS table in a form limited to in-frame rearrangements. Some clones are lacking; in checked studies, under half of them reflect an unresolved V gene, and why the rest are absent is not known. This sample is represented by tens of thousands of clones; about 85% of them were singletons. The ten most abundant clones make up around 3.8% of the sample. Overall results and qualifications from the work: Antigen specificity was not determined for the clonally expanded peripheral T cells. Low levels of normalized T-cell clonal expansion were also shown by some nonresponding patients. At doses of 0.1 to 3.0 mg/kg, clonal expansion of both CD4+ and CD8+ blood T cells was observed from baseline to week 6. Partial responders in the 0.1-3.0 mg/kg groups had among the lowest normalized peripheral clonal expansion, especially among CD8+ T cells. On average, CD8+ T cells showed more expanded clones than CD4+ T cells after ivuxolimab.

The trial excluded patients who had a history of autoimmune disease or who were on systemic immunosuppression. In every dose cohort, peripheral blood was drawn for TCR sequencing at baseline, cycle 4 day 1, and cycle 7 day 1. Samples came from an open-label, multicenter, first-in-human phase I dose-escalation trial of ivuxolimab. The trial enrolled adults with locally advanced or metastatic head and neck squamous cell, hepatocellular, melanoma or renal cell carcinoma. Before TCR sequencing, CD4+ T cells and CD8+ T cells were sorted from peripheral blood as separate populations. Recombination joined TRBV11-2 with TRBJ1-2; 7 bases in the middle match TRBD1. Material: CD4+ or CD8+ T cells sorted from blood, obtained in a trial of the OX40 agonist ivuxolimab. This clonotype was sampled from an adult with an advanced solid tumor such as melanoma, head and neck, liver or kidney cancer. The DNA sequence is given as TGTGCCAGCAGCTTTCCGGGACAGTATGGCTACACCTTC. Its translation reads: CASSFPGQYGYTF.